This entry features one T cell receptor beta chain sequence. Antigen: not known. The data originate from a study of cytomegalovirus exposure and HLA in healthy donors. The study ran its PCR with 60 Vbeta and 13 Jbeta primers. The assay was immunoSEQ multiplex PCR, and TCRdb's table has in-frame clones only and misses some. The sample lists under 250,000 clones; 82% were seen once. Study outcomes and limitations: It has been reported that TCR beta sequences accurately predicted the HLA-A and HLA-B alleles of most subjects. According to reports, the classifier identified cytomegalovirus status with high specificity and sensitivity.

Sequencing was done on a sample of PBMCs. The source is a woman aged 35 to 49 in good health and CMV-seronegative.

The CDR3 DNA reads as TGTGCCAGCATCAAGAGGACAGCGAGCCAAGAGACCCAGTACTTC. It specifies CASIKRTASQETQYF. V is TRBV28 and J is TRBJ2-5, with D perhaps TRBD1 (6 bases). Germline CDR1 reads MDHEN; CDR2 reads SYDVKM. CDR3 length: 15 residues. V was clipped by 7 bases and J by 1 base, with 16 bases between them. Variable domain in full (rest from reference TRBV28 and TRBJ2-5): DVKVTQSSRYLVKRTGEKVFLECVQDMDHENMFWYRQDPGLGLRLIYFSYDVKMKEKGDIPEGYSVSREKKERFSLILESASTNQTSMYLCASIKRTASQETQYFGPGTRLLVL.